What follows are 30 T cell receptor beta chains derived from one specimen sequenced in a study of brain T cells in children with intractable seizures. Generated by immunoSEQ multiplex PCR, the TCRdb table keeps only in-frame clones and is missing some. Of approximately 330,000 clones listed, about 93% are singletons. Time point denoted: blood from clinic visit 5 months post-surgery; TSC patient then seizure free. The material was peripheral blood, obtained 4 to 5 months after surgery. The receptors shown here come from a boy under three years old with tuberous sclerosis and intractable seizures.

The CDR3 protein is CASSPGATYNEQFF. The CDR3 region has the DNA TGTGCCAGCAGCCCCGGAGCGACCTACAATGAGCAGTTCTTC. The genes are TRBV5-6 and TRBJ2-1; D gene ambiguous. V was shortened by 4 bases and J by 2 bases, with 10 bases between the two germline ends. The CDR3 has 14 residues. In germline, CDR1 is SGHDT, CDR2 YYEEEE.

CDR3 in amino acids: CASSFVQEPIYGYTF. The CDR3 DNA is TGTGCCAGCAGCTTTGTGCAGGAACCAATTTATGGCTACACCTTC. The V and J genes are TRBV5-6 and TRBJ1-2, with no clear D. Germline CDR1 is SGHDT and CDR2 is YYEEEE. This CDR3 has 15 amino acids. Trimming stripped 2 bases from V and 5 bases from J, with 16 bases between.

The CDR3 is CASSPPYKDGYGYTF. The CDR3 DNA follows: TGTGCCAGCTCACCACCATATAAGGACGGCTATGGCTACACCTTC. The chain couples TRBV18 to TRBJ1-2; unclear D gene. Germline CDR1 is KGHSH and CDR2 is LQKENI. Deletions cut 0 bases from V and 4 bases from J, with 12 bases between. The length of the CDR3 is 15 residues.

This chain links TRBV30 with TRBJ2-1; 8 nucleotides agree with TRBD1. CDR3 length: 14 residues. Germline lookup yields CDR1 GTSNPN and CDR2 SVGIG (reference sequence). V dropped 4 bases and J dropped 7; count of bases not matched to a gene: 9. The CDR3 loop is CAWNRGSGINEQFF. The CDR3, as DNA: TGTGCCTGGAACAGGGGGTCGGGGATTAATGAGCAGTTCTTC.

This clone was picked up one time. V and J are TRBV18 and TRBJ2-1, with 12 bases fitting TRBD2. Germline-derived CDR1 and CDR2 are KGHSH and LQKENI. V shed 9 bases and J 6 bases; nucleotides not matched to a gene: 6. This CDR3 contains 14 residues. The CDR3 DNA reads TGTGCCAGTCTAGCGGGGGGGCCCAGCAATGAGCAGTTCTTC. Amino acids: CASLAGGPSNEQFF.

The chain uses TRBV5-6 and TRBJ1-6, with a tentative D call TRBD1 (5 bases). Per the germline V gene, CDR1 is SGHDT and CDR2 is YYEEEE. The CDR3 has 14 residues. Between the trimmed V and J ends, which lost 2 bases and 7 bases, there was a span of 10 bases. In nucleotides, the CDR3 is TGTGCCAGCAGCTTAGGGGAGAACAATTCACCCCTCCACTTT. This encodes CASSLGENNSPLHF.

Here the CDR3 reads CASTVGLAETQYF. The CDR3 bases are TGTGCCAGCACCGTGGGACTAGCGGAGACCCAGTACTTC. This chain joins TRBV6-5 and TRBJ2-5, with 10 bases that match TRBD2. The V segment lost 7 bases and the J segment 5 bases; nucleotides outside the gene matches: 4. The CDR3 has 13 residues. Per germline, CDR1 MNHEY and CDR2 SVGAGI.

The rearrangement joins TRBV6-5 to TRBJ1-2, with 8 nucleotides matching TRBD1. CDR1 and CDR2 from the germline V gene are MNHEY and SVGAGI. CDR3 length: 12 amino acids. Trimming removed 8 bases from V and 3 bases from J; junction bases left unmatched: 2. The CDR3 region is CASGTGYYGYTF. The DNA for the CDR3 is TGTGCCAGCGGGACAGGATACTATGGCTACACCTTC.

On this clone itself: At one of its ends the junction is not consistent with the germline gene, which may arise from a read error. The chain couples TRBV7-6 to TRBJ2-7; 9 bases align to TRBD1. CDR1 is SGHVS, CDR2 FNYEAQ, per germline. The CDR3 is 11 residues long. CDR3 DNA sequence: TGTGCCAGCAGCTTTGGGACAGGGTTATCTTTC. Residues: CASSFGTGLSF.

V gene TRBV5-1 combines with J gene TRBJ2-1, with D maybe TRBD2 (5 bases). V lost 2 bases and J 9 bases, leaving 9 bases between the germline ends. Germline CDR1 is SGHRS and CDR2 is YFSETQ. The CDR3 length is 12 residues. In nucleotides, the CDR3 is TGCGCCAGCAGCTTATCTAGCTTTGAGCAGTTCTTC. This encodes CASSLSSFEQFF.

The rearrangement links TRBV7-8 to TRBJ2-3; no clear D. The V end was cut by 0 bases, the J end by 1 base, with 2 bases between. CDR1 SGHVS and CDR2 FQNEAQ come from the germline V gene. The CDR3 loop spans 13 amino acids. The CDR3 sequence: CASSLARTDTQYF. As DNA, the CDR3 is TGTGCCAGCAGCTTAGCCCGCACAGATACGCAGTATTTT.

The V and J genes are TRBV30 and TRBJ2-5; 9 positions agree with TRBD2. CDR3 length equals 15 residues. V was pared by 4 bases and J by 5 bases, with 11 bases of the junction left unmatched. Germline values: CDR1 GTSNPN, CDR2 SVGIG (reference sequence). The CDR3 sequence: CAWTFGTSISETQYF. The CDR3 bases are TGTGCCTGGACCTTCGGGACTAGCATTAGCGAGACCCAGTACTTC.

The chain joins TRBV18 to TRBJ1-4, with 11 bases fitting TRBD1. V shed 3 bases, J shed 8 bases, and the junction held 5 bases outside the gene matches. The CDR3 covers 15 residues. CDR1 is KGHSH, CDR2 LQKENI, per germline. As DNA, the CDR3 is TGTGCCAGCTCACCGGACAGGGGGCGAAGGGAAAAACTGTTTTTT. This sequence encodes CASSPDRGRREKLFF.

V usage is TRBV6-5 and J usage is TRBJ1-1; D not certain. Germline CDR1 reads MNHEY; CDR2 reads SVGAGI. This CDR3 comprises 14 residues. The ends were cut back, 3 bases at V and 1 base at J, with 9 bases in the middle. CDR3 coding DNA: TGTGCCAGCAGTTATGATGATGCGAACACTGAAGCTTTCTTT. Protein: CASSYDDANTEAFF.

This chain links TRBV2 with TRBJ1-1; D may be TRBD1 (5 bases). Trimming took 8 bases from V and 2 from J, leaving 24 bases between them. Germline V CDR1 and CDR2: SNHLY, FYNNEI. This CDR3 region has 17 residues. CDR3 region: CASSHSRRDGSNTEAFF. In DNA, the CDR3 is TGTGCCAGCTCCCACTCCCGCCGGGACGGATCCAACACTGAAGCTTTCTTT.

The V call is TRBV13, the J call TRBJ2-1; no reliable D call. Germline V lookup: CDR1 PRHDT, CDR2 FYEKMQ (reference sequence). Trimming took 5 bases from V and 1 from J, leaving 9 bases between them. CDR3 length: 14 residues. The CDR3 nucleotides read TGTGCCAGCAGCCTCGATTGGTCCTACAATGAGCAGTTCTTC. Translating it yields CASSLDWSYNEQFF.

The V and J genes are TRBV5-4 and TRBJ2-7; possible D gene TRBD1, 6 bases. V lost 4 bases, J lost 0 bases, and 17 bases lay in between. The V gene's germline CDR1 is SGHNT and CDR2 YYREEE (reference sequence). CDR3 size: 16 residues. In DNA, the CDR3 is TGTGCCAGCAGCCCCGGTGACAGGCCCTTCTCCTACGAGCAGTACTTC. Amino acids: CASSPGDRPFSYEQYF.

Notes on this clone: One junction end does not reproduce the germline sequence, and a read error may be involved. This chain uses TRBV7-7 with TRBJ2-2; 9 nucleotides line up with TRBD2. The CDR3 is 15 amino acids. The germline V gene has CDR1 SSHAT and CDR2 FNYEAQ (reference sequence). In DNA, the CDR3 is TGTGCTAGCAGCCCTGCGGGGGGGCATACCGGGGAGCTGTTTTTT. Its protein is CASSPAGGHTGELFF.

The chain carries TRBV4-2 and TRBJ2-1; 7 bases fit TRBD2. The CDR3 is 16 residues long. CDR1 is LGHNA and CDR2 is YNFKEQ in the germline V gene. Unmatched junction bases numbered 9, after V lost 0 bases and J lost 7 bases. The CDR3 bases are TGTGCCAGCAGCCAAGAAGAAGGCGGGGAGGGAAATGAGCAGTTCTTC. It codes for CASSQEEGGEGNEQFF.

The rearrangement links TRBV29-1 to TRBJ1-1, with D maybe TRBD1 (5 bases). CDR3 length equals 13 residues. The V and J ends lost 7 bases and 1 base respectively, with 13 bases between them. CDR1 and CDR2 from the germline V gene are SQVTM and ANQGSEA. CDR3 residues: CSGLVTENTEAFF. Written as DNA, the CDR3 is TGCAGCGGCCTTGTGACAGAGAACACTGAAGCTTTCTTT.

V usage is TRBV28 and J usage is TRBJ1-5, with D tentatively TRBD1 (5 bases). CDR1 and CDR2 (germline): MDHEN, SYDVKM. The CDR3 extends over 14 amino acids. Trimming stripped 2 bases from V and 5 bases from J, with 10 bases between. In DNA, the CDR3 is TGTGCCAGCAGTTTAAGGGGTGTTTATCAGCCCCAGCATTTT. Translation: CASSLRGVYQPQHF.

CDR3 bases: TGTGCCAGCAGTTTATATCGGGGGGGTAACTATGGCTACACCTTC. It codes for CASSLYRGGNYGYTF. The J gene is TRBJ1-2, the V gene TRBV27; a weak D match, TRBD1 (5 bases). Germline-derived CDR1 and CDR2 are MNHEY and SMNVEV (reference sequence). The length of the CDR3 is 15 residues. Trimming stripped 1 base from V and 1 base from J, with 10 bases between.

V gene TRBV29-1 combines with J gene TRBJ2-6, with D hard to call. Germline CDR1 SQVTM, CDR2 ANQGSEA. Between the trimmed V and J ends, which lost 0 bases and 12 bases, there was a span of 18 bases. CDR3 length equals 15 residues. This CDR3 reads CSVEDRHEGQGVLTF. In DNA, the CDR3 is TGCAGCGTTGAAGATCGGCACGAAGGCCAAGGCGTCCTGACTTTC.

As to this clone: The sample contains more than one DNA sequence encoding this CDR3. The CDR3 spells CASSIKGNQPQHF. Written as DNA, the CDR3 is TGTGCCAGTAGTATAAAGGGGAATCAGCCCCAGCATTTT. The gene calls are TRBV19 and TRBJ1-5, with D perhaps matching TRBD1 (5 bases). V shed 2 bases and J shed 4 bases, with 6 bases lying between them. Germline loops: CDR1 LNHDA, CDR2 SQIVND (reference sequence). CDR3 length: 13 residues.

The chain combines TRBV19 with TRBJ2-1; D remains ambiguous. The V and J ends lost 5 bases and 8 bases respectively, with 10 bases between them. The CDR3 runs to 12 residues. CDR1 and CDR2 from the germline V gene are LNHDA and SQIVND (reference sequence). CDR3 DNA sequence: TGTGCCAGTAGTCCGACCCGAGATGAGCAGTTCTTC. Its protein is CASSPTRDEQFF.

The chain joins TRBV4-1 to TRBJ1-4; D ambiguous. Germline assignment: CDR1 MGHRA and CDR2 YSYEKL. V lost 3 bases and J lost 8, with 19 bases in between. The CDR3 covers 16 residues. The CDR3 here is CASSHEPRTGVEKLFF. The CDR3 bases are TGCGCCAGCAGCCACGAACCCCGGACCGGTGTGGAAAAACTGTTTTTT.

This rearrangement joins TRBV10-3 to TRBJ1-3, with D possibly being TRBD1 (5 bases). Deletions cut 4 bases from V and 0 bases from J, with 10 bases between. This CDR3 has 15 residues. Per the germline V gene, CDR1 is ENHRY and CDR2 is SYGVKD. In nucleotides, the CDR3 is TGTGCCATCAGTGTGGGGCGCCGCTCTGGAAACACCATATATTTT. Its protein product is CAISVGRRSGNTIYF.

V usage is TRBV10-1 and J usage is TRBJ1-1; a possible D gene is TRBD1 (5 bases). V shed 0 bases and J shed 1 base, with 6 bases lying between them. This CDR3 has 14 amino acids. The V gene's germline CDR1 is WNHNN and CDR2 SYGVQD (reference sequence). The CDR3 reads CASSESGGNTEAFF. The CDR3, as DNA: TGCGCCAGCAGTGAGTCTGGGGGGAACACTGAAGCTTTCTTT.

The chain couples TRBV6-5 to TRBJ2-7, with D unresolved. Germline CDR1 and CDR2: MNHEY and SVGAGI. The V end was cut by 0 bases, the J end by 5 bases, with 8 bases between. The CDR3 loop spans 13 amino acids. The CDR3 region has the DNA TGTGCCAGCAGTTACTCGAATTTGAACGAGCAGTACTTC. This gives the protein CASSYSNLNEQYF.

The chain employs TRBV25-1 and TRBJ1-6; possibly TRBD1 for D (5 bases). CDR1 and CDR2 from the germline V gene are MGHDK and SYGVNS. There are 16 residues in the CDR3. V lost 1 base and J lost 7, with 14 bases in between. The CDR3 sequence is CASSESRGAENSPLHF. CDR3 coding DNA: TGTGCCAGCAGTGAATCTAGGGGCGCTGAGAATTCACCCCTCCACTTT.